This TCR beta chain was identified in a study of cytomegalovirus exposure and HLA in healthy donors. This PCR relied on a set of 60 Vbeta primers and 13 Jbeta primers. Sequencing was performed with immunoSEQ multiplex PCR; in TCRdb, only in-frame clones are kept and a portion is missing. The sample holds around 95,000 clones, around 72% seen once. The sample taken for sequencing was PBMCs. This TCR came from a male donor in good health and CMV-seronegative.

CDR3 sequence (DNA): TGTGCCAGCAGCAGACGCGACAGAAATGGCTACACCTTC. Its translation: CASSRRDRNGYTF. The V call is TRBV5-6, the J call TRBJ1-2; a weak D match, TRBD1 (5 bases). V was cut by 4 bases and J by 6 bases, with 13 bases left in between. Germline-derived CDR1 and CDR2 are SGHDT and YYEEEE. The CDR3 has 13 residues.